What follows are 27 T cell receptor beta chains derived from one specimen sequenced in a study of T-cell reconstitution after alpha-beta-depleted transplantation in children. It was with unique molecular identifiers that the TCRbeta library was prepared. TCRdb re-called the PCR reads with MiXCR, one entry per CDR3 protein. The sample has roughly 120,000 distinct CDR3 sequences; more than 20% are singletons. The sample here was PBMCs, mostly from graft donor cells, taken 180 days after TCRalphabeta/CD19-depleted stem cell transplant. The receptors here all came from a male patient aged 2-15 years who had a stem cell transplant for chronic granulomatous disease, so the T cells may come from the graft donor.

This clonotype was seen a handful of times. The chain links TRBV29-1 to TRBJ1-2; 7 bases fit TRBD1. Germline trimming cut 7 bases from V and 5 bases from J; bases unmatched to any gene: 10. This CDR3 region has 13 residues. Germline V gives CDR1 SQVTM, CDR2 ANQGSEA. This CDR3 is CSALTDREYGYTF. For the CDR3, the DNA is TGCAGCGCCCTGACCGACAGGGAATATGGCTACACCTTC.

This clonotype appeared once. V usage is TRBV20-1 and J usage is TRBJ1-4; a weak D match, TRBD1 (6 bases). The V end lost 0 bases, the J end lost 8 bases, and 16 bases lay between the germline ends. The CDR3 runs to 15 residues. CDR1 is DFQATT and CDR2 is SNEGSKA in the germline V gene (reference sequence). CDR3 coding DNA: TGCAGTGCTAGAGATATCGGGGGGCCCAGCGAAAAACTGTTTTTT. Its translation is CSARDIGGPSEKLFF.

This chain joins TRBV9 and TRBJ1-1; D uncertain. V dropped 0 bases and J dropped 11 bases, with 14 bases sitting between them. This CDR3 region has 13 residues. CDR1 is SGDLS, CDR2 YYNGEE, per germline. CDR3 sequence reads: CASSVVGLAVAFF. The CDR3 DNA reads TGTGCCAGCAGCGTAGTGGGTCTGGCAGTGGCTTTCTTT.

The chain is built from TRBV4-3 and TRBJ2-2; tentative D call: TRBD2 (6 bases). CDR1 and CDR2 from the germline V gene are LGHNA and YSLEER. Trimming left V 0 bases short and J 3 bases short, with 8 bases between. The CDR3 runs 15 residues. The CDR3 region is CASSQETSYTGELFF. CDR3 nucleotides: TGCGCCAGCAGCCAAGAGACTAGTTACACCGGGGAGCTGTTTTTT.

The table lists this clonotype with a count of one. The chain has TRBV5-1 and TRBJ2-7, with D unresolved. This CDR3 is 14 amino acids long. V lost 0 bases, J lost 7 bases, and 14 bases lay in between. Germline-derived CDR1 and CDR2 are SGHRS and YFSETQ. CDR3 nucleotide sequence: TGCGCCAGCAGCTTGGCGGCAGGTTTGACTGAGCAGTACTTC. It yields the protein CASSLAAGLTEQYF.

This clonotype was counted only a few times. This chain links TRBV20-1 with TRBJ2-5; 9 positions agree with TRBD2. Germline V gene lookup returns CDR1 DFQATT and CDR2 SNEGSKA (reference sequence). The V gene end was trimmed by 5 bases and the J gene end by 1 base; junction bases not matched to a gene: 11. CDR3 length equals 16 residues. The CDR3 is CSAHSTSGDFQETQYF. CDR3 bases: TGCAGTGCTCATTCGACTAGCGGAGATTTCCAAGAGACCCAGTACTTC.

This clonotype was seen repeatedly, ten times or more. The chain is built from TRBV5-1 and TRBJ2-1; 7 bases agree with TRBD2. The junction had 2 bases not matched to a gene; V was cut back by 1 base and J by 1 base. The CDR3 contains 15 residues. CDR1 SGHRS and CDR2 YFSETQ come from the germline V gene. The CDR3 region has the DNA TGCGCCAGCAGCTTGACTAGCGCATCCTACAATGAGCAGTTCTTC. This encodes CASSLTSASYNEQFF.

This clonotype was seen at least ten times. The chain is built from TRBV20-1 and TRBJ1-6, with TRBD1 as a possible D gene (6 bases). Deletions cut 3 bases from V and 8 bases from J, with 20 bases between. Germline CDR1 and CDR2: DFQATT and SNEGSKA (reference sequence). The CDR3 extends over 16 amino acids. DNA for the CDR3: TGCAGTGCTAGCACCCTAACCGGGACACTTTATTCACCCCTCCACTTT. Translation: CSASTLTGTLYSPLHF.

The V gene is TRBV7-2, the J gene TRBJ2-5; tentative D call: TRBD1 (6 bases). The CDR3 length is 12 residues. Germline V gives CDR1 SGHTA, CDR2 FQGNSA. Trimming stripped 4 bases from V and 5 bases from J, with 8 bases between. The CDR3: CASSYRAETQYF. DNA for the CDR3: TGTGCCAGCAGCTACAGGGCGGAGACCCAGTACTTC.

The sample holds many counts of this clonotype. The genes are TRBV20-1 and TRBJ2-7, with 7 bases identical to TRBD1. This CDR3 comprises 13 residues. Germline CDR1 and CDR2: DFQATT and SNEGSKA (reference sequence). The J segment lost 2 bases and the V segment lost 3 bases, leaving 4 bases of the junction unmatched. DNA of the CDR3: TGCAGTGCTAGGGACAGGAGAACCTACGAGCAGTACTTC. Its protein product is CSARDRRTYEQYF.

This clonotype was recorded a few times. V is TRBV12-3 or TRBV12-4 and J is TRBJ2-5, with 8 bases matching TRBD2. This CDR3 has 13 residues. Trimming cost V 6 bases and J 7 bases; bases outside gene matches: 7. Here the CDR3 reads CASSISGGGTQYF. The CDR3 DNA sequence: TGTGCCAGCAGCATCAGCGGGGGTGGGACCCAGTACTTC.

This clonotype was seen a handful of times. The gene calls are TRBV20-1 and TRBJ1-4, with D unclear. Trimming shortened V by 2 bases and J by 8 bases, and 12 bases separated the two germline ends. The CDR3 sequence is 13 residues long. Germline V gives CDR1 DFQATT, CDR2 SNEGSKA (reference sequence). The chain's CDR3 is CSARSGVGEKLFF. The CDR3 nucleotides are TGCAGTGCTAGAAGTGGGGTTGGGGAAAAACTGTTTTTT.

This clonotype has a count of ten or more. The chain combines TRBV5-1 with TRBJ1-5, with D perhaps TRBD1 (5 bases). V was pared by 0 bases and J by 2 bases, with 6 bases between. Germline V gives CDR1 SGHRS, CDR2 YFSETQ. This CDR3 region has 14 residues. The chain's CDR3 is CASSLAGGNQPQHF. The CDR3 DNA sequence: TGCGCCAGCAGCTTGGCGGGGGGCAATCAGCCCCAGCATTTT.

The rearrangement links TRBV29-1 to TRBJ1-3; unclear D gene. The CDR3 runs to 11 residues. V lost 4 bases and J 2 bases, leaving 3 bases between the germline ends. The germline CDR1 and CDR2 sequences are SQVTM and ANQGSEA. The CDR3 nucleotides are TGCAGCGTTGCGGCTGGAAACACCATATATTTT. It specifies CSVAAGNTIYF. The entire variable domain, with the rest obtained from reference TRBV29-1 and TRBJ1-3, is as follows: SAVISQKPSRDICQRGTSLTIQCQVDSQVTMMFWYRQQPGQSLTLIATANQGSEATYESGFVIDKFPISRPNLTFSTLTVSNMSPEDSSIYLCSVAAGNTIYFGEGSWLTVV.

This clonotype was counted ten times or more. The genes are TRBV11-2 and TRBJ2-3; 13 nucleotides align to TRBD2. With V trimmed by 6 bases and J by 6 bases, 6 bases remained unmatched. Germline-derived CDR1 and CDR2 are SGHAT and FQNNGV. The CDR3 spans 15 residues. The CDR3 DNA sequence: TGTGCCAGCAGTTGGACTAGCGGGGGATTGGATACGCAGTATTTT. Amino acids: CASSWTSGGLDTQYF.

This clonotype occurred a few times. The chain joins TRBV5-1 to TRBJ2-3; 9 nucleotides align to TRBD1. Unmatched junction bases numbered 8, after V lost 0 bases and J lost 3 bases. CDR1 SGHRS and CDR2 YFSETQ come from the germline V gene. This CDR3 is built from 17 residues. CDR3 sequence (DNA): TGCGCCAGCAGCTTGGATGGACAGGGGAAGTTTACAGATACGCAGTATTTT. This gives the protein CASSLDGQGKFTDTQYF. Looking up the rest from reference TRBV5-1 and TRBJ2-3 gives the full variable domain: KAGVTQTPRYLIKTRGQQVTLSCSPISGHRSVSWYQQTPGQGLQFLFEYFSETQRNKGNFPGRFSGRQFSNSRSEMNVSTLELGDSALYLCASSLDGQGKFTDTQYFGPGTRLTVL.

This clonotype was observed a few times. The rearrangement links TRBV11-2 to TRBJ2-3; D is perhaps TRBD1 (5 bases). Trimming cost V 5 bases and J 0 bases, with 9 bases left between them. The V gene's germline CDR1 is SGHAT and CDR2 FQNNGV. CDR3 length equals 14 residues. The CDR3: CASSNGHSTDTQYF. The CDR3 DNA reads TGTGCCAGCAGCAACGGACATAGCACAGATACGCAGTATTTT.

In this sample, this clonotype turned up many times. V is TRBV20-1 and J is TRBJ2-1, with 14 bases fitting TRBD2. CDR1 and CDR2 (germline): DFQATT, SNEGSKA (reference sequence). CDR3 length: 15 amino acids. V dropped 8 bases and J dropped 8; count of bases not matched to a gene: 11. CDR3 amino acids: CSTTGTSGRGDEQFF. The CDR3, as DNA: TGCAGTACTACCGGGACTAGCGGGAGAGGCGATGAGCAGTTCTTC.

The chain carries TRBV4-3 and TRBJ2-5, with TRBD2 identical over 12 bases. The CDR3 consists of 18 residues. Germline V gene lookup returns CDR1 LGHNA and CDR2 YSLEER. Losses at the gene ends were 4 bases for V and 5 bases for J; bases not matched to a gene: 14. The DNA of the CDR3 is TGCGCCAGCAGCCTATATCGGACAGGACTAGCGGGGCGTGAGACCCAGTACTTC. Translated: CASSLYRTGLAGRETQYF.

This clonotype was recorded at least ten times. The chain links TRBV28 to TRBJ2-2; perhaps D is TRBD1 or TRBD2 (5 bases each). Looked up from germline, CDR1 is MDHEN and CDR2 is SYDVKM. Trimming stripped 5 bases from V and 5 bases from J, with 21 bases between. The CDR3 spans 17 residues. As DNA, the CDR3 is TGTGCCAGCAGTCCCCCCGCGGCAGGGAGAGGGACCGGGGAGCTGTTTTTT. Its protein product is CASSPPAAGRGTGELFF.

The rearrangement joins TRBV6-4 to TRBJ2-5; D is perhaps TRBD2 (5 bases). The CDR3 length is 19 residues. Looked up from germline, CDR1 is MRHNA and CDR2 is SNTAGT. The germline V and J ends were trimmed by 11 bases and 2 bases, with 33 bases remaining between them. The CDR3 loop is CACIDFGNLGGSGQETQYF. The CDR3 nucleotides are TGTGCCTGCATCGATTTCGGCAACCTCGGAGGATCGGGGCAAGAGACCCAGTACTTC.

This clonotype was detected many times. The chain combines TRBV29-1 with TRBJ2-7; unclear D gene. This CDR3 contains 12 residues. V lost 4 bases to trimming and J lost 0 bases, with 7 bases between them. Germline V gives CDR1 SQVTM, CDR2 ANQGSEA. CDR3 protein: CSVGESSYEQYF. The CDR3 DNA reads as TGCAGCGTTGGGGAAAGCTCCTACGAGCAGTACTTC.

In nucleotides, the CDR3 is TGTGCCAGCAGTCCTACGAGCTCCCCTGGGGGGGAGCAGTACTTC. Translating it yields CASSPTSSPGGEQYF. This sequence joins TRBV27 and TRBJ2-7, with a possible D match to TRBD2 (6 bases). This CDR3 comprises 15 residues. In germline, CDR1 is MNHEY, CDR2 SMNVEV (reference sequence). Trimming removed 5 bases from V and 7 bases from J, with 21 bases in between.

The V call is TRBV6-5, the J call TRBJ1-2; possibly TRBD1 for D (6 bases). This CDR3 spans 15 amino acids. CDR1 and CDR2 from the germline V gene are MNHEY and SVGAGI. Trimming pared 0 bases from V and 4 bases from J, leaving 12 bases between. The CDR3 sequence: CASSYSAGTTYGYTF. The CDR3 bases are TGTGCCAGCAGTTACTCGGCCGGGACAACCTATGGCTACACCTTC.

This clonotype has just a few counts. The V gene is TRBV12-3 or TRBV12-4, the J gene TRBJ2-7; the D gene is possibly TRBD1 (5 bases). The ends were cut back, 2 bases at V and 0 bases at J, with 11 bases in the middle. The CDR3 length is 15 residues. This chain's CDR3 is CASSLMGLSSYEQYF. Written as DNA, the CDR3 is TGTGCCAGCAGTTTAATGGGGCTAAGCTCCTACGAGCAGTACTTC.

This clonotype showed up many times. The chain is built from TRBV18 and TRBJ2-1; 11 bases map to TRBD2. CDR3 length: 15 residues. Germline V gives CDR1 KGHSH, CDR2 LQKENI. V trimming: 6 bases; J trimming: 7 bases; junction bases outside the gene matches: 8. CDR3 region: CASSPLAGGRNEQFF. Here the CDR3 DNA reads TGTGCCAGCTCGCCCCTAGCGGGGGGCCGAAATGAGCAGTTCTTC.

This clonotype was recorded many times. This chain links TRBV28 with TRBJ1-6; TRBD1 might be the D (5 bases). V was cut by 3 bases and J by 9 bases, with 12 bases left in between. CDR1 MDHEN and CDR2 SYDVKM come from the germline V gene. The CDR3 consists of 14 residues. In DNA form, the CDR3 reads TGTGCCAGCAGTTTGACCCAGGGAGGTTCACCCCTCCACTTT. Translated, it gives CASSLTQGGSPLHF. The variable domain in full, completed from reference TRBV28 and TRBJ1-6, reads DVKVTQSSRYLVKRTGEKVFLECVQDMDHENMFWYRQDPGLGLRLIYFSYDVKMKEKGDIPEGYSVSREKKERFSLILESASTNQTSMYLCASSLTQGGSPLHFGNGTRLTVT.